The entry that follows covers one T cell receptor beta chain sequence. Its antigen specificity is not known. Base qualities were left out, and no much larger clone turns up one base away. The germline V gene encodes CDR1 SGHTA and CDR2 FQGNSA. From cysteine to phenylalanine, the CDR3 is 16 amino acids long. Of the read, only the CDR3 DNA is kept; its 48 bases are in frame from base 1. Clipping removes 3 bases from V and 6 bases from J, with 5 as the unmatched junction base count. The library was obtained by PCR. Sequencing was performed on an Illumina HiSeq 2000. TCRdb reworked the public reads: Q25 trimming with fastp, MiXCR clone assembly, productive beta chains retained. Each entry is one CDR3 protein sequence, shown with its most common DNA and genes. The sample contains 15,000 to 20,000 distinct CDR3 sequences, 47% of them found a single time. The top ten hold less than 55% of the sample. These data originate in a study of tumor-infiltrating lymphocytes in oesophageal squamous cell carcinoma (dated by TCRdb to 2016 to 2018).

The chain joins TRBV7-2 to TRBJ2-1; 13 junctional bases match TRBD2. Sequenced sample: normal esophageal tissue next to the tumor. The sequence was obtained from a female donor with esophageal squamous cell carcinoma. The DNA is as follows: TGTGCCAGCAGCTTGAAACTAGCGGGAGGGTTCAATGAGCAGTTCTTC. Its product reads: CASSLKLAGGFNEQFF.